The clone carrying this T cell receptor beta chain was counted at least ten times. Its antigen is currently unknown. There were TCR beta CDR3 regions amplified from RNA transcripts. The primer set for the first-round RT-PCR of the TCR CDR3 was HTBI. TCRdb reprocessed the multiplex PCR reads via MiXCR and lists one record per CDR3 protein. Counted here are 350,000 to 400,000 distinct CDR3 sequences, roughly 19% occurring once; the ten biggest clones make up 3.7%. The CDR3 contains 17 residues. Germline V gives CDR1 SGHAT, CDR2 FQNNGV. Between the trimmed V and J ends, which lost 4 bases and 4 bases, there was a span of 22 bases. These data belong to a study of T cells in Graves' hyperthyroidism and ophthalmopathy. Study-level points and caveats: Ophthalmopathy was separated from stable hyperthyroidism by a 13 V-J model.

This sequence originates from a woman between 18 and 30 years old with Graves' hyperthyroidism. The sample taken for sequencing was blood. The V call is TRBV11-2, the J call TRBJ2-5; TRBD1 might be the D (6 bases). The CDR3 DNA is TGTGCCAGCAGCTCCGACCGCGATCTCAGGGGTGGAGAGACCCAGTACTTC. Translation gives CASSSDRDLRGGETQYF.